This entry concerns a single TCR beta chain. The antigen is unknown. This specimen belongs to a study of graft-versus-host responses after intestinal transplantation. General study results and limits: The authors found GvH clones in recipient marrow, some appearing first in ileum or blood.

TCRdb's table, derived via immunoSEQ multiplex PCR, lists solely in-frame clones and lacks some. The data show 90,000 to 150,000 clones, around 95% seen once. The receptor was isolated from a human donor who received an intestinal transplant. Specimen: unstimulated CD8+ T cells sorted from spleen or lymph node cells, collected before intestinal transplant.

This chain's CDR3 is CASSSGQAQGEQYF. The CDR3 DNA is TGTGCCAGCAGTTCGGGACAGGCTCAAGGAGAGCAGTACTTC. This sequence joins TRBV6-6 and TRBJ2-7, with 8 bases lining up with TRBD1. Germline V gene data show CDR1 as MNHNY and CDR2 as SVGAGI (reference sequence). V shed 4 bases, J shed 7 bases, and the junction held 9 bases outside the gene matches. This CDR3 is 14 amino acids long.